What follows are 32 T cell receptor beta chains derived from one specimen sequenced in a study of T-cell memory formation after mild COVID-19. Each CDR3 protein is one row after TCRdb ran MiXCR on the 5' RACE reads. Altogether 470,000 or so distinct CDR3 sequences are present, around 27% being singletons, with the ten largest covering roughly an eighth. Sequencing was done on a sample of PBMCs or a T cell subset sorted from them (not recorded which). These receptor sequences come from an adult woman who had mild COVID-19 (a few samples of this study predate the infection). Cell type and time point are not known.

V is TRBV18 and J is TRBJ2-1; 7 bases fit TRBD2. The CDR3 runs 17 residues. V lost 3 bases and J lost 0; bases outside the gene matches: 8. CDR1 and CDR2 (germline): KGHSH, LQKENI. CDR3 in amino acids: CASSPDIGGSSYNEQFF. The CDR3 nucleotides read TGTGCCAGCTCACCCGATATCGGCGGGAGCTCCTACAATGAGCAGTTCTTC.

The chain couples TRBV7-2 to TRBJ2-1; 16 nucleotides agree with TRBD2. CDR3 size: 18 residues. The V gene's germline CDR1 is SGHTA and CDR2 FQGNSA. Unmatched junction bases numbered 9, after V lost 4 bases and J lost 6 bases. The CDR3 DNA reads TGTGCCAGCAGCTGGAAAACCGGGACTAGCGGGAGGGCCAATGAGCAGTTCTTC. It yields the protein CASSWKTGTSGRANEQFF.

This clonotype was detected a few times. The chain links TRBV20-1 to TRBJ2-3; D gene ambiguous. CDR3 length equals 15 residues. With 2 bases removed from V and 2 bases from J, the gap between germline ends came to 14 bases. Germline values: CDR1 DFQATT, CDR2 SNEGSKA (reference sequence). The CDR3 spells CSARRGQPNTDTQYF. The CDR3 DNA reads as TGCAGTGCTAGACGCGGCCAGCCCAACACAGATACGCAGTATTTT.

This clonotype has more than one count but fewer than ten. This rearrangement joins TRBV4-3 to TRBJ2-6; TRBD1 matches at 9 bases. Germline V gene data show CDR1 as LGHNA and CDR2 as YSLEER. This CDR3 region has 17 residues. V shed 2 bases, J shed 9 bases, and the junction held 11 bases outside the gene matches. The CDR3 region has the DNA TGCGCCAGCAGCCAATACCGGGACAGGGAATGGAACAACGTCCTGACTTTC. As protein: CASSQYRDREWNNVLTF.

This clonotype was recorded a few times. The chain recombines TRBV20-1 with TRBJ1-3, with D maybe TRBD1 (5 bases). This CDR3 contains 13 residues. V was trimmed by 5 bases and J by 3 bases, leaving 11 bases between them. Looked up from germline, CDR1 is DFQATT and CDR2 is SNEGSKA (reference sequence). In DNA form, the CDR3 reads TGCAGTGCTCCTCGGGACCTTGGAAACACCATATATTTT. Encoded protein: CSAPRDLGNTIYF.

The CDR3 DNA reads TGTGCCAGCAGCACAACGGACAGGGGGTTGGATCAGCCCCAGCATTTT. Amino acids: CASSTTDRGLDQPQHF. The rearrangement joins TRBV7-8 to TRBJ1-5, with 10 bases matching TRBD1. Germline-derived CDR1 and CDR2 are SGHVS and FQNEAQ. CDR3 length equals 16 residues. J was trimmed by 5 bases and V by 5 bases; bases with no gene match: 9. The full variable domain, with the rest looked up from reference TRBV7-8 and TRBJ1-5, is GAGVSQSPRYKVAKRGQDVALRCDPISGHVSLFWYQQALGQGPEFLTYFQNEAQLDKSGLPSDRFFAERPEGSVSTLKIQRTQQEDSAVYLCASSTTDRGLDQPQHFGDGTRLSIL.

The V call is TRBV7-6, the J call TRBJ2-2; 9 bases fit TRBD1. With 10 bases clipped from V and 2 bases from J, the junction kept 14 bases outside the gene matches. CDR3 length: 17 amino acids. Germline V gives CDR1 SGHVS, CDR2 FNYEAQ. The DNA for the CDR3 is TGTGCCACCCCGAGGGGTTACAGGGGGCAAAACACCGGGGAGCTGTTTTTT. Translated, it gives CATPRGYRGQNTGELFF.

This chain joins TRBV24-1 and TRBJ2-3; the D call may be TRBD1 or TRBD2 (6 bases each). The CDR3 covers 15 residues. CDR1 and CDR2 (germline): KGHDR, SFDVKD. Trimming stripped 9 bases from V and 3 bases from J, with 18 bases between. CDR3 sequence (DNA): TGTGCCACCTCCCTAGGGGGGCATGAGACAGATACGCAGTATTTT. Its protein is CATSLGGHETDTQYF.

This clonotype was counted between two and nine times. This rearrangement joins TRBV19 to TRBJ1-1; D ambiguous. Per the germline V gene, CDR1 is LNHDA and CDR2 is SQIVND (reference sequence). This CDR3 comprises 15 residues. V was trimmed by 1 base and J by 0 bases, leaving 9 bases between them. CDR3: CASSIGHPVNTEAFF. In DNA, the CDR3 is TGTGCCAGTAGTATAGGACACCCCGTGAACACTGAAGCTTTCTTT.

The chain uses TRBV7-8 and TRBJ2-1; tentatively, D is TRBD1 or TRBD2 (5 bases each). The CDR3 loop spans 16 amino acids. Trimming shortened V by 8 bases and J by 6 bases, and 23 bases separated the two germline ends. Per the germline V gene, CDR1 is SGHVS and CDR2 is FQNEAQ. The chain's CDR3 is CASRLMGSVGVNEQFF. The DNA for the CDR3 is TGTGCCAGCCGTCTAATGGGGTCCGTGGGGGTCAATGAGCAGTTCTTC. The complete variable domain, with remaining parts taken from reference TRBV7-8 and TRBJ2-1, reads GAGVSQSPRYKVAKRGQDVALRCDPISGHVSLFWYQQALGQGPEFLTYFQNEAQLDKSGLPSDRFFAERPEGSVSTLKIQRTQQEDSAVYLCASRLMGSVGVNEQFFGPGTRLTVL.

V and J are TRBV7-2 and TRBJ2-7; no firm D call. Germline assignment: CDR1 SGHTA and CDR2 FQGNSA. The CDR3 is 13 residues long. Trimming shortened V by 4 bases and J by 6 bases, and 13 bases separated the two germline ends. The CDR3, as DNA: TGTGCCAGCAGCTCTTCCCCCGGCGGCGAGCAGTACTTC. It yields the protein CASSSSPGGEQYF.

This clonotype was seen more than once but under ten times. The chain couples TRBV6-5 to TRBJ2-3, with 10 bases aligning to TRBD2. The ends lost 7 bases at V and 2 bases at J; junction bases unmatched: 6. The CDR3 extends over 15 amino acids. Germline CDR1 MNHEY, CDR2 SVGAGI. The CDR3 loop is CASTRTSGTTDTQYF. The CDR3 region has the DNA TGTGCCAGCACCCGGACTAGCGGAACCACAGATACGCAGTATTTT.

Only a few counts were recorded for this clonotype. The CDR3 protein is CASSQGSFGTGNTGELFF. DNA of the CDR3: TGTGCCAGCAGCCAAGGGTCCTTCGGGACGGGGAACACCGGGGAGCTGTTTTTT. The chain combines TRBV3-1 with TRBJ2-2, with D tentatively TRBD1 or TRBD2 (5 bases each). In germline, CDR1 is LGHDT, CDR2 YNNKEL (reference sequence). This CDR3 is built from 18 residues. V gave up 1 base and J gave up 1 base, with 16 bases separating them.

This clonotype has more than one count but fewer than ten. The chain couples TRBV24-1 to TRBJ2-5; no firm D call. The CDR3 is 12 amino acids. The germline gives CDR1 KGHDR, CDR2 SFDVKD. V lost 3 bases and J 6 bases, leaving 7 bases between the germline ends. Here the CDR3 DNA reads TGTGCCACCAGTGATCCGCAGAAGACCCAGTACTTC. It codes for CATSDPQKTQYF.

This clonotype was counted only a few times. V gene TRBV6-5 combines with J gene TRBJ2-5; possible D gene TRBD2, 6 bases. Germline V gene data show CDR1 as MNHEY and CDR2 as SVGAGI. The V end was cut by 7 bases, the J end by 9 bases, with 12 bases between. The CDR3 sequence is 11 residues long. The CDR3 bases are TGTGCCAGCAATTTGGGGGAGGCCCAGTACTTC. Residues: CASNLGEAQYF.

The chain uses TRBV7-3 and TRBJ2-1, with 14 bases aligning to TRBD2. The CDR3 covers 15 residues. The germline V gene has CDR1 SGHTA and CDR2 FQGTGA. V shed 5 bases, J shed 9 bases, and the junction held 6 bases outside the gene matches. DNA of the CDR3: TGTGCCAGCAGCCAGGGACTAGCGGGAGTGGGTGAGCAGTTCTTC. It codes for CASSQGLAGVGEQFF. The full variable domain, rest sourced from reference TRBV7-3 and TRBJ2-1, is GAGVSQTPSNKVTEKGKYVELRCDPISGHTALYWYRQSLGQGPEFLIYFQGTGAADDSGLPNDRFFAVRPEGSVSTLKIQRTERGDSAVYLCASSQGLAGVGEQFFGPGTRLTVL.

This clonotype was counted only a few times. V usage is TRBV7-9 and J usage is TRBJ2-1; 11 positions match TRBD2. Germline loops: CDR1 SEHNR, CDR2 FQNEAQ (reference sequence). The CDR3 is 15 amino acids. V gave up 5 bases and J gave up 8 bases; unmatched junction bases: 8. The CDR3 bases are TGTGCCAGCAGCATACTAGCGGGAGTCAAGTATGAGCAGTTCTTC. It codes for CASSILAGVKYEQFF. Complete variable domain (other parts from reference TRBV7-9 and TRBJ2-1): DTGVSQNPRHKITKRGQNVTFRCDPISEHNRLYWYRQTLGQGPEFLTYFQNEAQLEKSRLLSDRFSAERPKGSFSTLEIQRTEQGDSAMYLCASSILAGVKYEQFFGPGTRLTVL.

This chain joins TRBV19 and TRBJ2-5, with TRBD1 matching 8 bases. CDR1 LNHDA and CDR2 SQIVND come from the germline V gene (reference sequence). Trimming took 5 bases from V and 3 from J; bases not matched to a gene: 11. This CDR3 has 16 amino acids. CDR3 protein: CASSPSWQGAEETQYF. The CDR3 region has the DNA TGTGCCAGTAGTCCCTCGTGGCAGGGGGCTGAAGAGACCCAGTACTTC.

This clonotype was found a few times. The chain carries TRBV24-1 and TRBJ2-3; D is unclear. V lost 0 bases, J lost 1 base, and 13 bases lay in between. The length of the CDR3 is 17 residues. CDR1 is KGHDR and CDR2 is SFDVKD in the germline V gene. The CDR3 DNA reads TGTGCCACCAGTGATTTGCCGGCCTTAGATGGCACAGATACGCAGTATTTT. Translation gives CATSDLPALDGTDTQYF.

This clonotype was seen a handful of times. The chain combines TRBV15 with TRBJ1-4; D call uncertain. From germline, CDR1 is LNHNV and CDR2 YYDKDF (reference sequence). The CDR3 runs 15 residues. Trimming took off 1 base at V and 8 bases at J, with 14 bases between the two ends. The CDR3 nucleotides are TGTGCCACCAGCAGAGTGGGCCCGTCTGGGGAAAAACTGTTTTTT. It encodes CATSRVGPSGEKLFF.

This clonotype was observed a few times. The gene calls are TRBV6-5 and TRBJ2-2; 8 nucleotides match TRBD2. This CDR3 spans 18 amino acids. The V gene's germline CDR1 is MNHEY and CDR2 SVGAGI. J gave up 7 bases and V 6 bases, and 19 bases lay outside the gene matches. Here the CDR3 DNA reads TGTGCCAGCAGCCGACGGCACCCTACTAGCGGTCCAGGCGGGGAGCTGTTTTTT. Amino acids: CASSRRHPTSGPGGELFF.

This clonotype was counted a few times. The chain links TRBV14 to TRBJ1-4, with D possibly TRBD1 on 5 matching bases. The ends were cut back, 0 bases at V and 12 bases at J, with 11 bases in the middle. This CDR3 has 13 amino acids. Germline V CDR1 and CDR2: SGHDN, FVKESK. This chain's CDR3 is CASSQDLRQQLFF. CDR3 coding DNA: TGTGCCAGCAGCCAAGATCTTAGACAGCAACTGTTTTTT. Full variable domain (remainder filled in from reference TRBV14 and TRBJ1-4): EAGVTQFPSHSVIEKGQTVTLRCDPISGHDNLYWYRRVMGKEIKFLLHFVKESKQDESGMPNNRFLAERTGGTYSTLKVQPAELEDSGVYFCASSQDLRQQLFFGSGTQLSVL.

This chain links TRBV6-5 with TRBJ1-1; maybe TRBD1 (6 bases). The V gene's germline CDR1 is MNHEY and CDR2 SVGAGI. Trimming took 6 bases from V and 0 from J, leaving 17 bases between them. The CDR3 is 16 residues long. The CDR3: CASRKTGTFMNTEAFF. CDR3 nucleotides: TGTGCCAGCAGAAAAACAGGGACGTTCATGAACACTGAAGCTTTCTTT.

This clonotype showed up just a few times. The V gene is TRBV7-2, the J gene TRBJ2-1, with D possibly TRBD2 on 6 matching bases. Germline loops: CDR1 SGHTA, CDR2 FQGNSA. This CDR3 comprises 14 residues. Trimming removed 2 bases at V and 4 bases at J, with 9 bases between. The CDR3 region has the DNA TGTGCCAGCAGCTTATTTGGGAGGTACAATGAGCAGTTCTTC. Its translation is CASSLFGRYNEQFF.

This clonotype has just a few counts. The chain joins TRBV6-1 to TRBJ2-1, with 11 bases that match TRBD2. Unmatched junction bases numbered 5, after V lost 7 bases and J lost 0 bases. Germline assignment: CDR1 MNHNS and CDR2 SASEGT. This CDR3 region has 16 residues. CDR3 region: CASIIAGGSSYNEQFF. The CDR3 DNA follows: TGTGCCAGCATCATAGCGGGGGGGAGCTCCTACAATGAGCAGTTCTTC.

This clonotype was counted between two and nine times. This chain uses TRBV7-9 with TRBJ2-3; 7 bases map to TRBD2. The length of the CDR3 is 17 residues. V dropped 3 bases and J dropped 1; count of bases not matched to a gene: 10. CDR1 and CDR2 from the germline V gene are SEHNR and FQNEAQ (reference sequence). This CDR3 is CASSFHGEGTRTDTQYF. The CDR3 region has the DNA TGTGCCAGCAGCTTCCATGGGGAGGGGACCCGCACAGATACGCAGTATTTT. The full variable domain, with the rest looked up from reference TRBV7-9 and TRBJ2-3, is DTGVSQNPRHKITKRGQNVTFRCDPISEHNRLYWYRQTLGQGPEFLTYFQNEAQLEKSRLLSDRFSAERPKGSFSTLEIQRTEQGDSAMYLCASSFHGEGTRTDTQYFGPGTRLTVL.

This clonotype was counted a few times. J is TRBJ2-2 and V is TRBV7-2; TRBD1 agrees at 8 bases. The V gene's germline CDR1 is SGHTA and CDR2 FQGNSA. V lost 5 bases to trimming and J lost 0 bases; unmatched junction nucleotides: 5. The CDR3 extends over 16 amino acids. In DNA form, the CDR3 reads TGTGCCAGCAGCAAGGACAGGGTTGCGAACACCGGGGAGCTGTTTTTT. This sequence encodes CASSKDRVANTGELFF. Variable domain in full (rest from reference TRBV7-2 and TRBJ2-2): GAGVSQSPSNKVTEKGKDVELRCDPISGHTALYWYRQSLGQGLEFLIYFQGNSAPDKSGLPSDRFSAERTGGSVSTLTIQRTQQEDSAVYLCASSKDRVANTGELFFGEGSRLTVL.

This chain joins TRBV20-1 and TRBJ2-1; TRBD2 matches at 10 bases. CDR1 and CDR2 from the germline V gene are DFQATT and SNEGSKA (reference sequence). V trimming: 8 bases; J trimming: 5 bases; junction bases outside the gene matches: 6. This CDR3 has 13 amino acids. CDR3 coding DNA: TGCAGTAGCGGGGGGGCCCATCACAATGAGCAGTTCTTC. Its protein is CSSGGAHHNEQFF.

The rearrangement joins TRBV20-1 to TRBJ2-7; 13 nucleotides align to TRBD2. There are 18 residues in the CDR3. V shed 3 bases and J 5 bases; nucleotides not matched to a gene: 16. Germline V gene lookup returns CDR1 DFQATT and CDR2 SNEGSKA (reference sequence). CDR3 region: CSARPYLETSGGFNEQYF. The CDR3 nucleotides read TGCAGTGCTAGGCCATATCTAGAGACTAGCGGGGGGTTCAACGAGCAGTACTTC.

CDR3 protein: CATSRDPSTGNTEAFF. The CDR3 DNA reads TGTGCCACCAGCAGAGACCCTTCGACAGGGAACACTGAAGCTTTCTTT. The chain is built from TRBV15 and TRBJ1-1, with TRBD1 as a possible D gene (6 bases). This CDR3 spans 16 amino acids. Trimming shortened V by 0 bases and J by 1 base, and 12 bases separated the two germline ends. Germline V gene data show CDR1 as LNHNV and CDR2 as YYDKDF (reference sequence).

This clonotype was seen a few times. The chain joins TRBV13 to TRBJ1-5, with no clear D. The CDR3 is 14 amino acids. CDR1 PRHDT and CDR2 FYEKMQ come from the germline V gene (reference sequence). V was pared by 0 bases and J by 3 bases, with 6 bases between. The CDR3 reads CASSLGRSNQPQHF. The CDR3 DNA follows: TGTGCCAGCAGCTTAGGCCGCTCCAATCAGCCCCAGCATTTT.

This clonotype was detected ten times or more. This chain joins TRBV5-1 and TRBJ2-7, with 8 nucleotides matching TRBD1. The V segment lost 2 bases and the J segment 5 bases; nucleotides outside the gene matches: 3. The CDR3 extends over 13 amino acids. Germline assignment: CDR1 SGHRS and CDR2 YFSETQ. The CDR3 spells CASSLGQGDEQYF. Written as DNA, the CDR3 is TGCGCCAGCAGCTTAGGACAGGGCGACGAGCAGTACTTC. The full variable domain, in which reference TRBV5-1 and TRBJ2-7 provide the parts outside the CDR3, is KAGVTQTPRYLIKTRGQQVTLSCSPISGHRSVSWYQQTPGQGLQFLFEYFSETQRNKGNFPGRFSGRQFSNSRSEMNVSTLELGDSALYLCASSLGQGDEQYFGPGTRLTVT.